Included here is one T cell receptor beta chain sequence, with context. The data were obtained in a study of T cell responses to AZD1222 COVID-19 vaccine. Germline V gene lookup returns CDR1 KGHSH and CDR2 LQKENI. The CDR3 has 13 residues. Unmatched junction bases numbered 3, after V lost 3 bases and J lost 7 bases. Data came from immunoSEQ multiplex PCR; TCRdb stores just in-frame clones and leaves some out. The sample has over 130,000 clones, 80% to 90% seen once. This receptor was obtained from an adult in good health. The chain has TRBV18 and TRBJ2-1; 7 nucleotides match TRBD2. The source was peripheral blood, collected on day 0 of AZD1222 vaccination. The CDR3 loop reads CASSPAGGNEQFF. The CDR3 bases are TGTGCCAGCTCACCCGCCGGGGGGAATGAGCAGTTCTTC.